This entry is about one T cell receptor beta chain. What it recognizes is unknown. The source of the sample is a study of post-analysis software for immune sequencing data. Background on the study: Some patients lacked subtype; others had relapsing-remitting, secondary progressive or progressive-relapsing disease. The study, taken as a whole, reports: Five or six TRBV segments were significantly more frequent in patients than in controls. TRBV5-6, TRBV5-1 and TRBV20-1 were among these segments.

Presence of unique molecular identifiers characterized the TCR beta cDNA libraries. A single record per CDR3 protein comes from TCRdb applying MiXCR to the PCR reads. Found here are about half a million distinct CDR3 sequences, 45% of them singletons; the top ten hold about an eighth. V was cut by 4 bases and J by 0 bases, with 10 bases left in between. Germline V gene lookup returns CDR1 LGHNT and CDR2 FRNRAP. The CDR3 loop spans 15 amino acids. The sequenced sample consisted of blood. This clonotype was sampled from a girl aged 10-17 years with multiple sclerosis. This chain connects TRBV12-5 to TRBJ2-1; no firm D call. CDR3 nucleotides: TGTGCTAGTGGTTCGGCCGAAAGCTCCTACAATGAGCAGTTCTTC. Translating it yields CASGSAESSYNEQFF.